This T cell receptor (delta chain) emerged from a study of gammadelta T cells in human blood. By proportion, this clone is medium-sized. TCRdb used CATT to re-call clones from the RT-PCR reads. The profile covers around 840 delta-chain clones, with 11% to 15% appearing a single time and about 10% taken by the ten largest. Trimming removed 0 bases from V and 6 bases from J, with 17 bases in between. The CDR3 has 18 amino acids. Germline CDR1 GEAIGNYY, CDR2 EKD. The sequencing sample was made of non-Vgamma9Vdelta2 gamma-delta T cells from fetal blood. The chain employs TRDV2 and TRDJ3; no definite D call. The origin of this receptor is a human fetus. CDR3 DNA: TGTGCCTGTGACACCGGGGCCCTTAATCTTAAGGACACCCGACAGATGTTTTTC. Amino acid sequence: CACDTGALNLKDTRQMFF.